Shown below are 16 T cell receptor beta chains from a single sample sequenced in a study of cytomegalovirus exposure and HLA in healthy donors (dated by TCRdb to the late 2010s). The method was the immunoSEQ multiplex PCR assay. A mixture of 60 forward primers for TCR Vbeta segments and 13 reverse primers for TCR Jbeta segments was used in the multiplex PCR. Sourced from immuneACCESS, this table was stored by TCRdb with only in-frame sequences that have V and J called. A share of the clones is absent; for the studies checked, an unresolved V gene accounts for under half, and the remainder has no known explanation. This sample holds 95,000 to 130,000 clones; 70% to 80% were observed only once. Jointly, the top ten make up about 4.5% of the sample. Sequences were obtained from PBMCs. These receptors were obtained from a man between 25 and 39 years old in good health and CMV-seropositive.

CDR3 sequence (DNA): TGTGCCAGCAGCCCACGACTGAAGAGCGGGAACACAGATACGCAGTATTTT. It yields the protein CASSPRLKSGNTDTQYF. The V gene is TRBV7-9, the J gene TRBJ2-3, with TRBD2 matching 7 bases. Per the germline V gene, CDR1 is SEHNR and CDR2 is FQNEAQ (reference sequence). This CDR3 contains 17 residues. V trimming: 5 bases; J trimming: 2 bases; junction bases outside the gene matches: 13.

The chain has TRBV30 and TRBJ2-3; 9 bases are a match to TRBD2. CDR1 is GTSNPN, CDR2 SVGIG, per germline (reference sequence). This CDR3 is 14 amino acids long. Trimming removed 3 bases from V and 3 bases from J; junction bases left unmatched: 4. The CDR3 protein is CAWRLRGGTDTQYF. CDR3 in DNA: TGTGCCTGGAGGCTGCGGGGGGGGACAGATACGCAGTATTTT.

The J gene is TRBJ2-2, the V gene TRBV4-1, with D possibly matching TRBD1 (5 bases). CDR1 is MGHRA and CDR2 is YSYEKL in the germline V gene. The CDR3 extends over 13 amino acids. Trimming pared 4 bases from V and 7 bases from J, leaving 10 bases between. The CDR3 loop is CASSLNRIGELFF. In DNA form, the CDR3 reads TGCGCCAGCAGCCTAAACAGGATCGGGGAGCTGTTTTTT.

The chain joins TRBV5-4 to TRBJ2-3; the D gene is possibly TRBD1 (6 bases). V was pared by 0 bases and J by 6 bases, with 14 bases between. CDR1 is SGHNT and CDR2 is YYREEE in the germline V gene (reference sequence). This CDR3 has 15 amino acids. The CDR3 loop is CASSLAGVGKDTQYF. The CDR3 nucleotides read TGTGCCAGCAGCTTGGCAGGGGTGGGAAAGGATACGCAGTATTTT.

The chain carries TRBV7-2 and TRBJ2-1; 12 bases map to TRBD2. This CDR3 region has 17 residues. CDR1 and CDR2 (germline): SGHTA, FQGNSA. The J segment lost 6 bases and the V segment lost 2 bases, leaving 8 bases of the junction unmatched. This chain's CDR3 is CASSLLLAGGNFNEQFF. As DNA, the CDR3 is TGTGCCAGCAGCTTACTACTAGCGGGGGGTAATTTCAATGAGCAGTTCTTC.

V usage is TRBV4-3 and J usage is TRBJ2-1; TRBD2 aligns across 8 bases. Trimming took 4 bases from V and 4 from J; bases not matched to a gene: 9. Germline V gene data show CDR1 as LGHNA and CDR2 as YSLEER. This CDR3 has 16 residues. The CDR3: CASSPRFGGDYNEQFF. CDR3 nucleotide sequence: TGCGCCAGCAGCCCTCGTTTCGGGGGGGATTACAATGAGCAGTTCTTC.

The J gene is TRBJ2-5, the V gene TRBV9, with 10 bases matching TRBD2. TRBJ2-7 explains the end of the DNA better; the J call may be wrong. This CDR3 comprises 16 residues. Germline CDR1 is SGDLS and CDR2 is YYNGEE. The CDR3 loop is CASSPGYRTSGHEQYF. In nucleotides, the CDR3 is TGTGCCAGCAGCCCGGGCTATAGGACTAGCGGCCACGAGCAGTACTTC.

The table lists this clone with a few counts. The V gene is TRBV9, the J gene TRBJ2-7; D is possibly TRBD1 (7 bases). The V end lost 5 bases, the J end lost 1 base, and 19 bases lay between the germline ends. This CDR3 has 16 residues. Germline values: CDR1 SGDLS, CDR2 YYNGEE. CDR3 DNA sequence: TGTGCCAGCAGTCCCAGGGCGGGGACAGTATCCTACGAGCAGTACTTC. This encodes CASSPRAGTVSYEQYF.

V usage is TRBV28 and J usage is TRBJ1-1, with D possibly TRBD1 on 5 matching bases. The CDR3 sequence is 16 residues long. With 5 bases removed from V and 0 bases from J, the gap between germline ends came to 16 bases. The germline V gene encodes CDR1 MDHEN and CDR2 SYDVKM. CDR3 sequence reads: CASSPRGEIMNTEAFF. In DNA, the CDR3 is TGTGCCAGCAGTCCACGGGGGGAGATAATGAACACTGAAGCTTTCTTT.

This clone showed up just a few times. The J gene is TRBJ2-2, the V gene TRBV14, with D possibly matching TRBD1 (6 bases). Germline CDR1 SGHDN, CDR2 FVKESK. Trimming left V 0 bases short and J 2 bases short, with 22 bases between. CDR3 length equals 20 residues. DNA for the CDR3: TGTGCCAGCAGCCAAGATGGTTTTTACAGGGTCGGGGAAAACACCGGGGAGCTGTTTTTT. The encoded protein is CASSQDGFYRVGENTGELFF.

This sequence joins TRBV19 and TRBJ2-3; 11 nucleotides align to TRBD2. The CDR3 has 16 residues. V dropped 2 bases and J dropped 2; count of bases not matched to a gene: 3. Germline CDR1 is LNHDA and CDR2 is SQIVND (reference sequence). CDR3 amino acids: CASSIRLAGNTDTQYF. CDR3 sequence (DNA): TGTGCCAGTAGTATAAGACTAGCGGGAAACACAGATACGCAGTATTTT.

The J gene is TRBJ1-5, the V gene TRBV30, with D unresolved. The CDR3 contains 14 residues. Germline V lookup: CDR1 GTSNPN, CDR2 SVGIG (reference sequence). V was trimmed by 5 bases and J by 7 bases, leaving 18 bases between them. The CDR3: CAWPERGKGQPQHF. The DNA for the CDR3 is TGTGCCTGGCCGGAACGGGGAAAAGGGCAGCCCCAGCATTTT.

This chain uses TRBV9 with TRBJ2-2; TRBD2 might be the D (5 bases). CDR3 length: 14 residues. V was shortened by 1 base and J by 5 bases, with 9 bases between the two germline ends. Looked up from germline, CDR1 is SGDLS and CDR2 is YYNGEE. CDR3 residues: CASSVLSGTGELFF. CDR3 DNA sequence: TGTGCCAGCAGCGTACTTTCGGGAACCGGGGAGCTGTTTTTT.

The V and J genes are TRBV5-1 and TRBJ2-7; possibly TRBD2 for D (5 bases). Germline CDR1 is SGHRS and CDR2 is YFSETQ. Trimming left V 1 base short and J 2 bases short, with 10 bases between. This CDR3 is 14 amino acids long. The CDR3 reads CASSLSSTAYEQYF. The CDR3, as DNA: TGCGCCAGCAGCTTGTCTAGCACAGCCTACGAGCAGTACTTC.

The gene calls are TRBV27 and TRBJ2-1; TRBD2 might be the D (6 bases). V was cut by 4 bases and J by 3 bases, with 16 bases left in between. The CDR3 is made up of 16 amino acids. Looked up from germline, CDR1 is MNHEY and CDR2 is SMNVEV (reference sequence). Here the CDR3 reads CASSSPGGAHYNEQFF. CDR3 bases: TGTGCCAGCAGTTCCCCTGGAGGGGCCCACTACAATGAGCAGTTCTTC.

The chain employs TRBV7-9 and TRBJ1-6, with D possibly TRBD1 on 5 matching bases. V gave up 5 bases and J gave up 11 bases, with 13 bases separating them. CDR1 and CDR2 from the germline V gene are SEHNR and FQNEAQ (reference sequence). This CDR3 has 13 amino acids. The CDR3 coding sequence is TGTGCCAGCAGCCGCAATAGGGGTGCACCCCTCCACTTT. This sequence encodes CASSRNRGAPLHF.